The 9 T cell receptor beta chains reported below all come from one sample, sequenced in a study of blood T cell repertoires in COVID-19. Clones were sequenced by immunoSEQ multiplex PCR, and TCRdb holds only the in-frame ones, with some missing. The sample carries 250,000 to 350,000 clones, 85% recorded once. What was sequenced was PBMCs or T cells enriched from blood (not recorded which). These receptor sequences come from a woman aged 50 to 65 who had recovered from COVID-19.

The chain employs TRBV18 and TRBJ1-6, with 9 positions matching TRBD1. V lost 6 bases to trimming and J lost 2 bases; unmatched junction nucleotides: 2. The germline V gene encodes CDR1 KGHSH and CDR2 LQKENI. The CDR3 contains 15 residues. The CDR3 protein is CASSRDRAYNSPLHF. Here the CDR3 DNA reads TGTGCCAGCTCGCGGGACAGGGCCTATAATTCACCCCTCCACTTT.

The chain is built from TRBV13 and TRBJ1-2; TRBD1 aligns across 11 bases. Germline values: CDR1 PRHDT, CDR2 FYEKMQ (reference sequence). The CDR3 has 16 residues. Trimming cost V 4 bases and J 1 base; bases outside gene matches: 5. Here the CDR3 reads CASSSPGQGDNYGYTF. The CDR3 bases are TGTGCCAGCAGCTCCCCGGGACAGGGGGATAACTATGGCTACACCTTC.

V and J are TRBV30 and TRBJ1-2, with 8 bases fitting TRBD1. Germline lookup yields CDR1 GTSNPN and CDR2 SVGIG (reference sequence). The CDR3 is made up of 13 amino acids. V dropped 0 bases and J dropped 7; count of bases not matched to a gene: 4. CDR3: CAWSVQGAVGYTF. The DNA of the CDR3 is TGTGCCTGGAGTGTTCAGGGGGCAGTTGGCTACACCTTC.

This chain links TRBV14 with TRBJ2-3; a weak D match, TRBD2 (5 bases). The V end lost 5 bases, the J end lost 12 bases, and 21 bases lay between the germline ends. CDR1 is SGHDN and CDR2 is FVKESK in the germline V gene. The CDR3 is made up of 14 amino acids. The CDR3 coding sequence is TGTGCCAGCAGCAAAGGGTACGGGAAAGGGTATCAGTATTTT. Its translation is CASSKGYGKGYQYF.

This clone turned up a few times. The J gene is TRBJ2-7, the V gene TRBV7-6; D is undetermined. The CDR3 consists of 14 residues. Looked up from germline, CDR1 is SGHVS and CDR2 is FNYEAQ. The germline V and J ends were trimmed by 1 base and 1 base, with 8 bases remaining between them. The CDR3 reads CASSLDPRSYEQYF. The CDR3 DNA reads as TGTGCCAGCAGCTTAGATCCGAGATCCTACGAGCAGTACTTC.

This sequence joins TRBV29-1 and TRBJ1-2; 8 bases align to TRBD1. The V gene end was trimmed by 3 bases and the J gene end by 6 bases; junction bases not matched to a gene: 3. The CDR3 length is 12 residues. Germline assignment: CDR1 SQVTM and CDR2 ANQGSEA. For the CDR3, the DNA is TGCAGCGTTGAGACAGGGGCGGATGGCTACACCTTC. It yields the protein CSVETGADGYTF.

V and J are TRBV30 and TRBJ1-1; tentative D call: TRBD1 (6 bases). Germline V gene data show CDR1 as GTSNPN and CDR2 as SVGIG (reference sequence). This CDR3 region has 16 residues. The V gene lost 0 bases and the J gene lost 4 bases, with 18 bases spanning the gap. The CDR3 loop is CAWSVLVTGSPTEAFF. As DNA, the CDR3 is TGTGCCTGGAGTGTTTTAGTAACAGGGTCCCCCACTGAAGCTTTCTTT.

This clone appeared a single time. The CDR3 region has the DNA TGTGCCAGCAGCTTATCCCATAACAAAGATACGCAGTATTTT. This gives the protein CASSLSHNKDTQYF. V is TRBV7-9 and J is TRBJ2-3; D is ambiguous. CDR1 and CDR2 from the germline V gene are SEHNR and FQNEAQ (reference sequence). V lost 2 bases, J lost 5 bases, and 11 bases lay in between. CDR3 length equals 14 residues.

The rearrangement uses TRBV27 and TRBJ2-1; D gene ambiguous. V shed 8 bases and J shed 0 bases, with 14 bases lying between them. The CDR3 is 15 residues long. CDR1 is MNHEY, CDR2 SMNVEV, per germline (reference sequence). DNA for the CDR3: TGTGCCAGCCGAATTCAGGCGAGCTCCTACAATGAGCAGTTCTTC. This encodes CASRIQASSYNEQFF.